This T cell receptor beta chain was documented in a study of T cells after yellow fever vaccination. The CDR3 sequence is 16 residues long. Germline V CDR1 and CDR2: LGHNA, YSLEER. The ends lost 5 bases at V and 2 bases at J; junction bases unmatched: 7. Each CDR3 protein gets one entry after TCRdb re-called the 5' RACE reads with MiXCR. The sample lists around 600,000 distinct CDR3 sequences; 9% to 15% were seen once. The sequence came from a man aged 25 to 40 who received the YFV17D yellow fever vaccine. The J gene is TRBJ2-1, the V gene TRBV4-3; 9 nucleotides match TRBD2. The specimen was PBMCs, collected on the day of the yellow fever booster vaccination. The CDR3 protein is CASSISGSNPYNEQFF. CDR3 nucleotide sequence: TGCGCCAGCAGCATTAGCGGGAGCAACCCCTACAATGAGCAGTTCTTC.